This entry lists 15 T cell receptor beta chains sequenced from one sample in a study of blood T cell repertoires in COVID-19. Here immunoSEQ multiplex PCR was the method, and the copy in TCRdb shows in-frame clones only, minus some. This sample carries approximately 110,000 clones, 70% to 75% of them seen once, and the ten largest clones take about 5.5%. The sequenced sample was peripheral blood. These receptors all stem from an elderly man with COVID-19, enrolled during active disease.

This clone turned up a few times. This rearrangement joins TRBV6-5 to TRBJ1-1; 9 nucleotides match TRBD1. Trimming at V came to 6 bases and at J to 4 bases, leaving 3 bases not matched to a gene. This CDR3 is 13 amino acids long. Germline values: CDR1 MNHEY, CDR2 SVGAGI. CDR3 DNA: TGTGCCAGCAGCGGGACAGGGCTCACTGAAGCTTTCTTT. Residues: CASSGTGLTEAFF.

The chain links TRBV28 to TRBJ2-4; D possibly corresponds to TRBD2 (5 bases). The CDR3 extends over 13 amino acids. V lost 6 bases and J lost 4, with 10 bases in between. CDR1 MDHEN and CDR2 SYDVKM come from the germline V gene. DNA for the CDR3: TGTGCCAGCAGAGGAGGACCGAAAAACATTCAGTACTTC. It encodes CASRGGPKNIQYF.

J is TRBJ1-5 and V is TRBV5-1, with no clear D. This CDR3 has 15 residues. Between the trimmed V and J ends, which lost 0 bases and 0 bases, there was a span of 7 bases. In germline, CDR1 is SGHRS, CDR2 YFSETQ. The CDR3 protein is CASSLGGYSNQPQHF. DNA of the CDR3: TGCGCCAGCAGCTTGGGAGGCTATAGCAATCAGCCCCAGCATTTT.

The rearrangement uses TRBV9 and TRBJ2-1; unclear D gene. Germline V gives CDR1 SGDLS, CDR2 YYNGEE. V was trimmed by 0 bases and J by 7 bases, leaving 11 bases between them. The CDR3 runs to 14 residues. CDR3 protein: CASSVDLTRNEQFF. The CDR3 DNA follows: TGTGCCAGCAGCGTAGACTTAACGAGGAATGAGCAGTTCTTC.

The CDR3 sequence is CASSPRDRDNEQFF. CDR3 coding DNA: TGTGCCAGCTCACCCCGGGACAGGGACAATGAGCAGTTCTTC. This rearrangement joins TRBV18 to TRBJ2-1; TRBD1 matches 9 bases. The germline V gene has CDR1 KGHSH and CDR2 LQKENI. The CDR3 runs to 14 residues. J gave up 5 bases and V 3 bases, and 2 bases lay outside the gene matches.

The rearrangement uses TRBV6-2 or TRBV6-3 and TRBJ2-2, with D maybe TRBD1 (6 bases). The germline V and J ends were trimmed by 5 bases and 4 bases, with 11 bases remaining between them. The CDR3 length is 14 residues. Per the germline V gene, CDR1 is MNHEY and CDR2 is SVGEGT. The CDR3 region has the DNA TGTGCCAGCAGTAATAACAGGGCCACCGGGGAGCTGTTTTTT. Protein: CASSNNRATGELFF.

In its sample, this clone was seen once. CDR3 sequence reads: CASSERRPYEQFF. DNA of the CDR3: TGTGCCAGCAGTGAAAGGAGGCCTTATGAGCAGTTCTTC. The chain links TRBV6-1 to TRBJ2-1; possibly TRBD2 for D (5 bases). The CDR3 is 13 residues long. Germline V CDR1 and CDR2: MNHNS, SASEGT. With 2 bases removed from V and 8 bases from J, the gap between germline ends came to 10 bases.

V and J are TRBV28 and TRBJ2-4; D might be TRBD1 (6 bases). Germline V gene data show CDR1 as MDHEN and CDR2 as SYDVKM. The V end lost 4 bases, the J end lost 4 bases, and 11 bases lay between the germline ends. This CDR3 region has 14 residues. This CDR3 is CASSSGVLKNIQYF. For the CDR3, the DNA is TGTGCCAGCAGTTCAGGGGTGTTGAAAAACATTCAGTACTTC. Combining the CDR3 with reference TRBV28 and TRBJ2-4 gives the whole variable domain DVKVTQSSRYLVKRTGEKVFLECVQDMDHENMFWYRQDPGLGLRLIYFSYDVKMKEKGDIPEGYSVSREKKERFSLILESASTNQTSMYLCASSSGVLKNIQYFGAGTRLSVL.

V usage is TRBV30 and J usage is TRBJ2-7; no definite D call. CDR1 and CDR2 from the germline V gene are GTSNPN and SVGIG (reference sequence). Trimming pared 2 bases from V and 2 bases from J, leaving 4 bases between. The CDR3 consists of 11 residues. This CDR3 is CAWSQTYEQYF. The CDR3 DNA is TGTGCCTGGAGTCAAACCTACGAGCAGTACTTC. The whole variable domain, filled in from reference TRBV30 and TRBJ2-7, reads SQTIHQWPATLVQPVGSPLSLECTVEGTSNPNLYWYRQAAGRGLQLLFYSVGIGQISSEVPQNLSASRPQDRQFILSSKKLLLSDSGFYLCAWSQTYEQYFGPGTRLTVT.

This clone has a handful of counts. This chain uses TRBV7-3 with TRBJ2-1; 7 nucleotides line up with TRBD1. V lost 2 bases, J lost 4 bases, and 2 bases stayed unmatched. This CDR3 has 14 amino acids. CDR1 and CDR2 from the germline V gene are SGHTA and FQGTGA. CDR3 in DNA: TGTGCCAGCAGCTTACAACAGGGGTACAATGAGCAGTTCTTC. Encoded protein: CASSLQQGYNEQFF.

V gene TRBV5-4 combines with J gene TRBJ1-2; a weak D match, TRBD1 (6 bases). Trimming removed 0 bases at V and 3 bases at J, with 6 bases between. Per germline, CDR1 SGHNT and CDR2 YYREEE (reference sequence). The CDR3 extends over 13 amino acids. CDR3 nucleotides: TGTGCCAGCAGCTTGGAGGGGGACTATGGCTACACCTTC. This sequence encodes CASSLEGDYGYTF. Drawing the rest from reference TRBV5-4 and TRBJ1-2, the complete variable domain is ETGVTQSPTHLIKTRGQQVTLRCSSQSGHNTVSWYQQALGQGPQFIFQYYREEENGRGNFPPRFSGLQFPNYSSELNVNALELDDSALYLCASSLEGDYGYTFGSGTRLTVV.

This sequence joins TRBV28 and TRBJ1-2; tentatively, D is TRBD1 (5 bases). In germline, CDR1 is MDHEN, CDR2 SYDVKM. Trimming left V 5 bases short and J 2 bases short, with 15 bases between. CDR3 size: 15 residues. CDR3 residues: CASSTLTAPNYGYTF. The DNA of the CDR3 is TGTGCCAGCAGTACCCTGACAGCCCCGAACTATGGCTACACCTTC.

V and J are TRBV7-9 and TRBJ2-5; D may be TRBD2 (5 bases). This CDR3 spans 15 amino acids. V lost 1 base and J lost 3, with 12 bases in between. Germline assignment: CDR1 SEHNR and CDR2 FQNEAQ (reference sequence). CDR3 in DNA: TGTGCCAGCAGCTTAGTGGTTCTAGCAGAAGAGACCCAGTACTTC. It encodes CASSLVVLAEETQYF.

This chain's CDR3 is CASRHSGTGDRGELFF. Written as DNA, the CDR3 is TGTGCCAGCCGGCATTCCGGGACAGGGGATAGAGGGGAGCTGTTTTTT. The V call is TRBV19, the J call TRBJ2-2, with TRBD1 identical over 10 bases. The V gene end was trimmed by 9 bases and the J gene end by 8 bases; junction bases not matched to a gene: 15. CDR1 LNHDA and CDR2 SQIVND come from the germline V gene (reference sequence). CDR3 length: 16 residues. Looking up the rest from reference TRBV19 and TRBJ2-2 gives the full variable domain: DGGITQSPKYLFRKEGQNVTLSCEQNLNHDAMYWYRQDPGQGLRLIYYSQIVNDFQKGDIAEGYSVSREKKESFPLTVTSAQKNPTAFYLCASRHSGTGDRGELFFGEGSRLTVL.

The chain is built from TRBV2 and TRBJ1-5; the match to TRBD1 covers 8 bases. V shed 6 bases, J shed 7 bases, and the junction held 5 bases outside the gene matches. Germline CDR1 is SNHLY and CDR2 is FYNNEI. This CDR3 is 13 amino acids long. The CDR3 is CASSLDRGQPQHF. The DNA of the CDR3 is TGTGCCAGCAGCCTCGACAGGGGACAGCCCCAGCATTTT.